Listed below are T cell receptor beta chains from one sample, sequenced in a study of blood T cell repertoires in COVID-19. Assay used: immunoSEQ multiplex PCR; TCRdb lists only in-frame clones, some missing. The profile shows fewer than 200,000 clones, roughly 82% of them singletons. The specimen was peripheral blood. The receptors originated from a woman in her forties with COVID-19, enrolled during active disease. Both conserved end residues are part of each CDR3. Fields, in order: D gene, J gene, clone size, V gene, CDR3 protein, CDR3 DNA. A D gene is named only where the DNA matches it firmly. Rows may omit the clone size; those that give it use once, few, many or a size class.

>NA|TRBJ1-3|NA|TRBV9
CASRGTGNAGNTIYF
TGTGCCAGCCGAGGGACTGGAAATGCTGGAAACACCATATATTTT
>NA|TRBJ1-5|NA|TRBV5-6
CASSSDKNQPQHF
TGTGCCAGCAGCTCGGACAAAAATCAGCCCCAGCATTTT
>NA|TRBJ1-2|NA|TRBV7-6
CASSPSTSGNEYGYTF
TGTGCCAGCAGCCCCTCTACTTCGGGTAACGAATATGGCTACACCTTC
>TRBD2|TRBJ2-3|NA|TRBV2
CASSGDYLSTDTQYF
TGTGCCAGCAGTGGGGACTATCTAAGCACAGATACGCAGTATTTT
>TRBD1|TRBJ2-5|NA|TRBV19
CASSILAPGQGGETQYF
TGTGCCAGTAGTATTCTAGCCCCGGGACAGGGAGGGGAGACCCAGTACTTC
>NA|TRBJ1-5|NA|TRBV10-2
CASSEISNQPQHF
TGCGCCAGCAGTGAGATAAGCAATCAGCCCCAGCATTTT
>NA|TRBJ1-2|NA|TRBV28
CASRFGESYGYTF
TGTGCCAGCCGGTTCGGGGAAAGCTATGGCTACACCTTC
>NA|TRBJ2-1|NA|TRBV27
CASSLGRTTYNEQFF
TGTGCCAGCAGTCTAGGACGGACAACCTACAATGAGCAGTTCTTC
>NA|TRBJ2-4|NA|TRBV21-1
CASSGGRRSKNIQYF
TGTGCCAGCAGCGGTGGGAGAAGATCCAAAAACATTCAGTACTTC
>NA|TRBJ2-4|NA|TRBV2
CASDYKNIQYF
TGTGCCAGTGACTACAAAAACATTCAGTACTTC
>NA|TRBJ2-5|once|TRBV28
CASNGGGFQTQYF
TGTGCCAGCAATGGAGGTGGGTTCCAGACCCAGTACTTC
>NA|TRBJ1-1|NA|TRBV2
CASSVVTGLNTEAFF
TGTGCCAGCAGTGTTGTGACAGGCTTGAACACTGAAGCTTTCTTT
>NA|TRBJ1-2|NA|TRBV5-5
CASSLAGAQTFNYGYTF
TGTGCCAGCAGCTTGGCAGGTGCACAGACCTTTAACTATGGCTACACCTTC
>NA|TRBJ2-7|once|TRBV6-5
CASSSGTLPYEQYF
TGTGCCAGCAGTTCGGGAACTTTACCCTACGAGCAGTACTTC
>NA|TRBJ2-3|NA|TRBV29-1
CSVGQAVGTDTQYF
TGCAGCGTTGGACAGGCAGTTGGTACAGATACGCAGTATTTT
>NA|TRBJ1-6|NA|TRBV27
CASSLLGGRVSLHF
TGTGCCAGCAGTTTATTGGGGGGGAGGGTCTCCCTCCACTTT
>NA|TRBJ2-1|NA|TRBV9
CASSVPGAHEQFF
TGTGCCAGCAGCGTCCCCGGTGCCCATGAGCAGTTCTTC
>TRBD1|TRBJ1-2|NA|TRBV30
CAWENRGVGYTF
TGTGCCTGGGAGAACAGGGGAGTTGGCTACACCTTC
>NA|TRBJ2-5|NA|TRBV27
CASSPDIGEETQYF
TGTGCCAGCAGTCCGGACATCGGCGAAGAGACCCAGTACTTC
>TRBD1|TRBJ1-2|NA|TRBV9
CASSKQGAQDYGYTF
TGTGCCAGCAGCAAACAGGGGGCGCAGGACTATGGCTACACCTTC
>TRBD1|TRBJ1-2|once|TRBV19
CASSMGTGARYTF
TGTGCCAGTAGTATGGGGACAGGGGCGCGCTACACCTTC
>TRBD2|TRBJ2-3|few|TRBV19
CAISGSTDTQYF
TGTGCCATTAGCGGGAGCACAGATACGCAGTATTTT
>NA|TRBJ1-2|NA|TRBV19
CASRRGGNYGYTF
TGTGCCAGTCGACGAGGGGGAAACTATGGCTACACCTTC
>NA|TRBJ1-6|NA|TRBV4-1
CASSQVAGVSPLHF
TGCGCCAGCAGCCAAGTGGCAGGGGTTTCACCCCTCCACTTT
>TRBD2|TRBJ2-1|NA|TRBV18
CASSPGLAGGGEQFF
TGTGCCAGCTCACCAGGACTAGCGGGAGGGGGTGAGCAGTTCTTC
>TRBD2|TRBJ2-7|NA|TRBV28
CASGTSGSRSEQYF
TGTGCCAGCGGAACTAGCGGGAGCCGGTCCGAGCAGTACTTC
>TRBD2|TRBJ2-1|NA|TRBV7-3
CASSAGAGLDEQFF
TGTGCCAGTTCGGCGGGAGCGGGACTCGATGAGCAGTTCTTC
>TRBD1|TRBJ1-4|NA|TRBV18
CASSPGTGAEKLFF
TGTGCCAGCTCACCCGGGACAGGGGCCGAAAAACTGTTTTTT
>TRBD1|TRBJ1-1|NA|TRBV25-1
CASRGQGVNTEAFF
TGTGCCAGCAGAGGACAGGGGGTGAACACTGAAGCTTTCTTT
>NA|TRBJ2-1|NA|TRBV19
CASSIQGHYNEQFF
TGTGCCAGTAGTATACAGGGACACTACAATGAGCAGTTCTTC
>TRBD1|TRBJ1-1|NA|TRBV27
CASSLGTGEWGTEAFF
TGTGCCAGCAGTTTAGGGACAGGGGAATGGGGCACTGAAGCTTTCTTT
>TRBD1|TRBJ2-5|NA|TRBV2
CASSVRTGKETQYF
TGTGCCAGCAGTGTTAGGACAGGGAAAGAGACCCAGTACTTC
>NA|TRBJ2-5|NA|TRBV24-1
CATSDPREVQETQYF
TGTGCCACCAGTGATCCAAGAGAAGTCCAAGAGACCCAGTACTTC
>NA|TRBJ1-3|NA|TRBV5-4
CASSTQGSSGNTIYF
TGTGCCAGCAGCACCCAGGGGAGTTCTGGAAACACCATATATTTT
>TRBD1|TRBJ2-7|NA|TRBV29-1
CSFTGGLLYEQYF
TGCAGCTTTACAGGGGGTTTGCTCTACGAGCAGTACTTC
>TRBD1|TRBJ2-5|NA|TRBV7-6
CASSLTFPGQGGETQYF
TGTGCCAGCAGCCTCACCTTTCCGGGACAGGGTGGAGAGACCCAGTACTTC
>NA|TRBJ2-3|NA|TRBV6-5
CATQTDTQYF
TGTGCCACCCAAACAGATACGCAGTATTTT